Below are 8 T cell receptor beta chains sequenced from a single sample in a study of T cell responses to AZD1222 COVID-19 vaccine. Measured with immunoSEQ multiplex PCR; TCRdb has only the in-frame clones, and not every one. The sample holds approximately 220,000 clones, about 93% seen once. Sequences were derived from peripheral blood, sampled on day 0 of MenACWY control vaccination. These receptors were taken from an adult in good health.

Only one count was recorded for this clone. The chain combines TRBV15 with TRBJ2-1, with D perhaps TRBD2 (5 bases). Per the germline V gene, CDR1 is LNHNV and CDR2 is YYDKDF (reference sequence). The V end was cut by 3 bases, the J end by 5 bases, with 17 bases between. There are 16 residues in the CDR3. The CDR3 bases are TGTGCCACCAGCAGGAGGGCTCTCATTCCTAACAATGAGCAGTTCTTC. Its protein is CATSRRALIPNNEQFF.

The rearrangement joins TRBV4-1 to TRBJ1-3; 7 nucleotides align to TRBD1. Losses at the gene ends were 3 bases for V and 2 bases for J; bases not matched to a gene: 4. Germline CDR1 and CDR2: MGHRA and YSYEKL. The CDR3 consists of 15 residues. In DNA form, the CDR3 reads TGCGCCAGCAGCCAGGCAGACAGGGCTGGAAACACCATATATTTT. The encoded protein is CASSQADRAGNTIYF.

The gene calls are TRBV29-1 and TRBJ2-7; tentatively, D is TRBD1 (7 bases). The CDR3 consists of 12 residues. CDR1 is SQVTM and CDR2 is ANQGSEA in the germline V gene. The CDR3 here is CSGGRGEGEQYF. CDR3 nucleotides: TGCAGTGGTGGCAGGGGGGAAGGCGAGCAGTACTTC.

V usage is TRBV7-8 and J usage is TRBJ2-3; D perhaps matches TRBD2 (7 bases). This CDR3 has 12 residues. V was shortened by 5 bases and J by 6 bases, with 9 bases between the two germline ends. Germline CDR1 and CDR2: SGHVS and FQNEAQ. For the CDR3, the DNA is TGTGCCAGCAGCGGGGGGGCGGATACGCAGTATTTT. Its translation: CASSGGADTQYF.

The CDR3 protein is CASSSQRLEQFF. The CDR3 DNA reads TGTGCCAGCAGCTCGCAAAGACTCGAGCAGTTCTTC. This rearrangement joins TRBV6-5 to TRBJ2-1; D is unclear. The V end lost 6 bases, the J end lost 10 bases, and 13 bases lay between the germline ends. There are 12 residues in the CDR3. Germline CDR1 is MNHEY and CDR2 is SVGAGI.

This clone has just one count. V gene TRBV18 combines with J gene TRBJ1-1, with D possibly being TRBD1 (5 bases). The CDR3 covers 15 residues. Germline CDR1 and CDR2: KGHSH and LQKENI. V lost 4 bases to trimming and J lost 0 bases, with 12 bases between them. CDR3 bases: TGTGCCAGCTCACAGGGGTCGAGTATGAACACTGAAGCTTTCTTT. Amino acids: CASSQGSSMNTEAFF.

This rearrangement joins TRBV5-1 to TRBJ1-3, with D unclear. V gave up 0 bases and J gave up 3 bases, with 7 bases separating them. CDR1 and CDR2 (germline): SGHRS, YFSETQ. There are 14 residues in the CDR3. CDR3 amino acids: CASSLEGRGNTIYF. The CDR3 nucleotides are TGCGCCAGCAGCTTGGAGGGCCGTGGAAACACCATATATTTT.

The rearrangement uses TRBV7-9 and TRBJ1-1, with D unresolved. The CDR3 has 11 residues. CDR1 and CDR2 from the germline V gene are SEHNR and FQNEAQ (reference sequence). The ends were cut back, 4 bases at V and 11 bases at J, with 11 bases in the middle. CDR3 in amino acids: CASSSSPDAFF. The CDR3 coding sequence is TGTGCCAGCAGCTCCTCCCCGGATGCTTTCTTT.